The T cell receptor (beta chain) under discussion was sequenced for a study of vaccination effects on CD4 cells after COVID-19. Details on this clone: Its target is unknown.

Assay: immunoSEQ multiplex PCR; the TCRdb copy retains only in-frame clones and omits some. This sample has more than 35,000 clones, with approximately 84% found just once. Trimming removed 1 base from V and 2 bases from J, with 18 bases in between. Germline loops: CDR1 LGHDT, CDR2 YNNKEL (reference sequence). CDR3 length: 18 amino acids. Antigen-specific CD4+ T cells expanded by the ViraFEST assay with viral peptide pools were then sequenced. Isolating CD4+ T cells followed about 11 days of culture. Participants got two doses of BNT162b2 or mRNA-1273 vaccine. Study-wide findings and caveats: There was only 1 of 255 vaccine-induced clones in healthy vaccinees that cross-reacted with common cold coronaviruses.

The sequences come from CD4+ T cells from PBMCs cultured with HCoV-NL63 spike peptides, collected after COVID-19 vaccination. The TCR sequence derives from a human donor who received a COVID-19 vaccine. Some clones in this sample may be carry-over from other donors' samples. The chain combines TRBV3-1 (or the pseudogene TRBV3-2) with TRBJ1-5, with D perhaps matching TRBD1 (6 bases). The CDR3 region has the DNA TGTGCCAGCAGCCAAGGTATTTTAAGGGGGGGCGGCAATCAGCCCCAGCATTTT. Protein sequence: CASSQGILRGGGNQPQHF.